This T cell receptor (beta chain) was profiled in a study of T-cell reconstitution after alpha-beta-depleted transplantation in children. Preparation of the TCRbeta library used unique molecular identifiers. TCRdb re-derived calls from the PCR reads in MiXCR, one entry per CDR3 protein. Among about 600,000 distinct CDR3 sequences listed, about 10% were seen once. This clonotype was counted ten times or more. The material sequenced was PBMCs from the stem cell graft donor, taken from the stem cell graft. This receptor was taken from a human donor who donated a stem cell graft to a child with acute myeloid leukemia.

CDR3 DNA sequence: TGTGCCAGCAGCCTAGACAGGGGCTGGAATTCACCCCTCCACTTT. Its protein product is CASSLDRGWNSPLHF. The V gene is TRBV7-3, the J gene TRBJ1-6, with 8 bases fitting TRBD1. The germline V gene encodes CDR1 SGHTA and CDR2 FQGTGA. J was trimmed by 7 bases and V by 5 bases; bases with no gene match: 7. This CDR3 comprises 15 residues.